The next 17 T cell receptor beta chains were all read from a single sample in a study of shared clonotypes between healthy human individuals. TCRdb keeps only in-frame clones here, not all; method: immunoSEQ multiplex PCR. This sample has 600,000 to 800,000 clones; around 70% occur once, and the top ten carry about 1.7%. The sequenced material came from memory CD4+ T cells sorted from blood. Noted subset: CD45RA-negative fraction. The receptors were sampled from a woman aged 25 to 39 in good health.

The chain is built from TRBV2 and TRBJ2-1, with 9 positions matching TRBD2. This CDR3 contains 16 residues. Germline V gene data show CDR1 as SNHLY and CDR2 as FYNNEI. J lost 9 bases, V lost 6 bases, and 15 bases had no gene match. Here the CDR3 DNA reads TGTGCCAGCAGCGGACTAGCGAGTACAAGAGGGGGTGAGCAGTTCTTC. It yields the protein CASSGLASTRGGEQFF.

This clone appeared a few times. The chain joins TRBV6-1 to TRBJ1-2; D gene uncertain. The CDR3 runs 14 residues. V was trimmed by 3 bases and J by 2 bases, leaving 10 bases between them. Germline loops: CDR1 MNHNS, CDR2 SASEGT. The CDR3 here is CASSDPGRNYGYTF. CDR3 in DNA: TGTGCCAGCAGTGATCCAGGAAGGAACTATGGCTACACCTTC.

This clone was seen only a few times. The rearrangement joins TRBV5-5 to TRBJ1-4; D remains unclear. The V end lost 5 bases, the J end lost 7 bases, and 15 bases lay between the germline ends. This CDR3 region has 14 residues. Germline V lookup: CDR1 SGHKS, CDR2 YYEKEE (reference sequence). The CDR3 DNA sequence: TGTGCCAGCAGTCCAAGTGGGGAAACTGAAAAACTGTTTTTT. It codes for CASSPSGETEKLFF.

This chain uses TRBV28 with TRBJ1-3; D is possibly TRBD1 (6 bases). Germline assignment: CDR1 MDHEN and CDR2 SYDVKM. The CDR3 is made up of 15 amino acids. V lost 4 bases, J lost 4 bases, and 14 bases lay in between. The CDR3 loop is CASSSGGRSGNTIYF. For the CDR3, the DNA is TGTGCCAGCAGTTCTGGGGGGCGGTCCGGAAACACCATATATTTT.

The chain has TRBV7-8 and TRBJ2-1, with D tentatively TRBD2 (5 bases). The CDR3 consists of 14 residues. Trimming removed 5 bases from V and 0 bases from J, with 8 bases in between. The germline V gene has CDR1 SGHVS and CDR2 FQNEAQ. The CDR3 nucleotides read TGTGCCAGCAGCGCCCGGGACTCCTACAATGAGCAGTTCTTC. Encoded protein: CASSARDSYNEQFF.

The V gene is TRBV2, the J gene TRBJ2-7; 10 nucleotides match TRBD1. The junction had 12 bases not matched to a gene; V was cut back by 10 bases and J by 0 bases. This CDR3 is 16 amino acids long. Germline loops: CDR1 SNHLY, CDR2 FYNNEI. This chain's CDR3 is CATQGSGTGVSYEQYF. CDR3 coding DNA: TGTGCCACCCAGGGGTCCGGGACAGGGGTCTCCTACGAGCAGTACTTC.

The chain links TRBV10-1 to TRBJ2-7, with 9 bases fitting TRBD1. This CDR3 has 13 residues. Germline V gene data show CDR1 as WNHNN and CDR2 as SYGVQD (reference sequence). The trim removed 7 bases at V and 5 bases at J, leaving 6 bases unmatched. This chain's CDR3 is CASKPGQGHEQYF. The CDR3 DNA follows: TGCGCCAGCAAGCCGGGACAGGGCCACGAGCAGTACTTC.

The chain recombines TRBV6-1 with TRBJ1-2; possible D gene TRBD1, 5 bases. V dropped 2 bases and J dropped 6 bases, with 16 bases sitting between them. Germline V gives CDR1 MNHNS, CDR2 SASEGT. The CDR3 length is 15 residues. Here the CDR3 reads CASSEIFAGRDGYTF. The CDR3 bases are TGTGCCAGCAGTGAAATCTTTGCAGGGCGGGATGGCTACACCTTC.

V and J are TRBV7-8 and TRBJ2-5, with D maybe TRBD2 (5 bases). The germline gives CDR1 SGHVS, CDR2 FQNEAQ. V lost 1 base and J lost 7, with 16 bases in between. The CDR3 spans 15 residues. The CDR3: CASSLVVASEGTQYF. In nucleotides, the CDR3 is TGTGCCAGCAGCTTAGTTGTGGCCAGCGAGGGGACCCAGTACTTC.

In this sample, this clone turned up once. The rearrangement joins TRBV2 to TRBJ2-7, with D possibly being TRBD1 (6 bases). Germline assignment: CDR1 SNHLY and CDR2 FYNNEI. Trimming removed 10 bases at V and 4 bases at J, with 17 bases between. This CDR3 region has 13 residues. The CDR3 sequence is CATSRTGLYEQYF. The CDR3 bases are TGTGCCACCTCCCGAACAGGGCTTTACGAGCAGTACTTC.

This clone was found a few times. V and J are TRBV18 and TRBJ2-2; D is unresolved. Trimming removed 8 bases from V and 1 base from J, with 11 bases in between. CDR1 is KGHSH, CDR2 LQKENI, per germline. The CDR3 runs 14 residues. The CDR3, as DNA: TGTGCCAGCACAAAGAGAGGGAACACCGGGGAGCTGTTTTTT. Residues: CASTKRGNTGELFF.

The V gene is TRBV18, the J gene TRBJ1-1; a weak D match, TRBD1 (5 bases). The CDR3 has 17 amino acids. V was pared by 1 base and J by 0 bases, with 15 bases between. The germline gives CDR1 KGHSH, CDR2 LQKENI. This CDR3 is CASSPRVGGSLNTEAFF. CDR3 DNA: TGTGCCAGCTCACCACGGGTCGGGGGATCCTTGAACACTGAAGCTTTCTTT.

Details on this clone: The sample carries other DNA sequences with the same CDR3. The chain links TRBV28 to TRBJ2-7; a possible D gene is TRBD1 (5 bases). Trimming pared 8 bases from V and 1 base from J, leaving 9 bases between. CDR1 is MDHEN and CDR2 is SYDVKM in the germline V gene. There are 12 residues in the CDR3. CDR3 loop: CASVTGSYEQYF. The CDR3 nucleotides read TGTGCCAGCGTCACAGGTTCCTACGAGCAGTACTTC.

This clone was seen once. The J gene is TRBJ2-1, the V gene TRBV5-1; 8 bases are a match to TRBD1. The CDR3 has 15 residues. In germline, CDR1 is SGHRS, CDR2 YFSETQ. J gave up 0 bases and V 4 bases, and 3 bases lay outside the gene matches. CDR3 DNA: TGCGCCAGCAGCCCACAGGGGGACTCCTACAATGAGCAGTTCTTC. This encodes CASSPQGDSYNEQFF.

The chain links TRBV7-2 to TRBJ2-7; perhaps TRBD1 as D (6 bases). CDR3 length: 13 amino acids. V gave up 5 bases and J gave up 5 bases, with 13 bases separating them. Looked up from germline, CDR1 is SGHTA and CDR2 is FQGNSA. In DNA form, the CDR3 reads TGTGCCAGCAGCCTACAGGGAAAGGACGAGCAGTACTTC. This translates into CASSLQGKDEQYF.

The chain combines TRBV28 with TRBJ2-5; 8 bases agree with TRBD1. This CDR3 is built from 16 residues. Germline lookup yields CDR1 MDHEN and CDR2 SYDVKM. V trimming: 4 bases; J trimming: 4 bases; junction bases outside the gene matches: 11. The DNA of the CDR3 is TGTGCCAGCAGTTCCGTCCGGGACAGGTTCCCAGAGACCCAGTACTTC. Translation gives CASSSVRDRFPETQYF.

V and J are TRBV7-2 and TRBJ2-1, with D maybe TRBD1 (6 bases). Between the trimmed V and J ends, which lost 0 bases and 7 bases, there was a span of 10 bases. Germline lookup yields CDR1 SGHTA and CDR2 FQGNSA. The CDR3 totals 14 residues. The CDR3 sequence: CASSLAGAWNEQFF. The CDR3 DNA reads TGTGCCAGCAGCTTAGCGGGGGCGTGGAATGAGCAGTTCTTC. Drawing the rest from reference TRBV7-2 and TRBJ2-1, the complete variable domain is GAGVSQSPSNKVTEKGKDVELRCDPISGHTALYWYRQSLGQGLEFLIYFQGNSAPDKSGLPSDRFSAERTGGSVSTLTIQRTQQEDSAVYLCASSLAGAWNEQFFGPGTRLTVL.